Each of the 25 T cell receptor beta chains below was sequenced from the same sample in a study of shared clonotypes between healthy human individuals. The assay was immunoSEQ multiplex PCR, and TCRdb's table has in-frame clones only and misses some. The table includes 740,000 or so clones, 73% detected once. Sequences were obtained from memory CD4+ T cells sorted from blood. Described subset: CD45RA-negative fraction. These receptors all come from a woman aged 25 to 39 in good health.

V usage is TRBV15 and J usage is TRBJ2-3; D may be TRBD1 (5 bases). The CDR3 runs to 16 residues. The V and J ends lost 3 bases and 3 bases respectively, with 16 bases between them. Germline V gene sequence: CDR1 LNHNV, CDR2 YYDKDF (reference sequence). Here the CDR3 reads CATSRGRVKGTDTQYF. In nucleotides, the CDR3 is TGTGCCACCAGCAGGGGCAGGGTAAAAGGGACAGATACGCAGTATTTT.

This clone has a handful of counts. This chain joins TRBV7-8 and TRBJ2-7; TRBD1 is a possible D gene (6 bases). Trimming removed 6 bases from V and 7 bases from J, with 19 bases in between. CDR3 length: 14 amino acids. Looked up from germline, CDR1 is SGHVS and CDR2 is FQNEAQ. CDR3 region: CASSRATGGTEQYF. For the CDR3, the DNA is TGTGCCAGCAGTCGGGCGACAGGTGGAACGGAGCAGTACTTC.

The CDR3 DNA sequence: TGTGCCAGCAGCCAAGGGACTTCCAGCTCCTACGAGCAGTACTTC. Its translation: CASSQGTSSSYEQYF. The genes are TRBV4-2 and TRBJ2-7; D perhaps matches TRBD2 (5 bases). V was pared by 1 base and J by 0 bases, with 10 bases between. The length of the CDR3 is 15 residues. Germline V gene sequence: CDR1 LGHNA, CDR2 YNFKEQ.

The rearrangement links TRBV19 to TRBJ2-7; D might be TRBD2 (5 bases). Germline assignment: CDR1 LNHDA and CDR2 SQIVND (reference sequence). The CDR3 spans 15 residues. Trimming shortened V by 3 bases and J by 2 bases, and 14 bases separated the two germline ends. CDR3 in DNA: TGTGCCAGTAGTATGGAGCCGGGATCCGCCTACGAGCAGTACTTC. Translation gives CASSMEPGSAYEQYF.

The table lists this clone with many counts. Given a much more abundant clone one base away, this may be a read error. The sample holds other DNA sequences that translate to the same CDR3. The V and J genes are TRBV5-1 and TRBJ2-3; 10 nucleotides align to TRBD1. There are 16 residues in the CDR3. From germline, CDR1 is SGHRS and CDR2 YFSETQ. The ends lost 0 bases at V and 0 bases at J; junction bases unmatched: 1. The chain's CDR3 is CASSLGQGASTDTQYF. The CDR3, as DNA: TGCGCCAGCAGCTTGGGACAGGGGGCTAGCACAGATACGCAGTATTTT.

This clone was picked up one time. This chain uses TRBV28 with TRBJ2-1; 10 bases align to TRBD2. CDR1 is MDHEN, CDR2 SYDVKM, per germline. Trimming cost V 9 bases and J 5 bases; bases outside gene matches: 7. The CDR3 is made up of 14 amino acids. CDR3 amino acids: CASLAGVRNNEQFF. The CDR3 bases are TGTGCCAGTCTAGCGGGAGTTAGGAACAATGAGCAGTTCTTC.

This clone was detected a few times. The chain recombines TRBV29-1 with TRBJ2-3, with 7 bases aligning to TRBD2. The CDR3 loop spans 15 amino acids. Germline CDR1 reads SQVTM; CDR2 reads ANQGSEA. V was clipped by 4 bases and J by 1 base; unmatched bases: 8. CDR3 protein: CSVVGRESGTDTQYF. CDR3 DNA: TGCAGCGTTGTGGGGCGGGAGTCCGGCACAGATACGCAGTATTTT.

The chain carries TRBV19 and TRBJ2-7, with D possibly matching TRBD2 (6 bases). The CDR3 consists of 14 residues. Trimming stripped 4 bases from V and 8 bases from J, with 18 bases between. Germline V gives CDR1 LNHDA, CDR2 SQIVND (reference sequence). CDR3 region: CASSTGLPPFQQYF. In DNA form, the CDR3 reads TGTGCCAGTAGTACCGGACTACCCCCGTTCCAGCAGTACTTC.

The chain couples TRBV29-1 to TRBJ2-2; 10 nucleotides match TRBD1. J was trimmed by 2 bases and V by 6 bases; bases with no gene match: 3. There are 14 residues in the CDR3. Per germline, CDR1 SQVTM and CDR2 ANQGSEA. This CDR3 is CSVGTGVNTGELFF. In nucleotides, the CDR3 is TGCAGCGTAGGGACAGGGGTTAACACCGGGGAGCTGTTTTTT.

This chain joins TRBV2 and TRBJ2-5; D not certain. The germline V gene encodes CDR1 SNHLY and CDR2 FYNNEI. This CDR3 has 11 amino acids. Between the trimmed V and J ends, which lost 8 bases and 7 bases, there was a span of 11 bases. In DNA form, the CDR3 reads TGTGCCAGCGCTCTAACCGGGACCCAGTACTTC. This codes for CASALTGTQYF.

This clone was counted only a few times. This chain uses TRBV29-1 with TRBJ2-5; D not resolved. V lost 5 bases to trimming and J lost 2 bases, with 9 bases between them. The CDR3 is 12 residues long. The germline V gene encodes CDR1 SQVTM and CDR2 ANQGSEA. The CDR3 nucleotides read TGCAGCGTTTCTGCGGTTCAAGAGACCCAGTACTTC. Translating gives CSVSAVQETQYF.

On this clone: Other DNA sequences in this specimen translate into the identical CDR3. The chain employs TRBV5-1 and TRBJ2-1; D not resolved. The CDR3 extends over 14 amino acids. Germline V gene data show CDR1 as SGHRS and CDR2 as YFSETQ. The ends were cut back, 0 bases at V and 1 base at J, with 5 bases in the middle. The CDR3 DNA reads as TGCGCCAGCAGCTTGGGTGGTTCCTACAATGAGCAGTTCTTC. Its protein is CASSLGGSYNEQFF.

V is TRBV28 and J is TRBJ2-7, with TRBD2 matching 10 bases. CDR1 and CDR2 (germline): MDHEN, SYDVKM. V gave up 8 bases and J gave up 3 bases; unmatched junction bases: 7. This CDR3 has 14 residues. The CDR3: CASVASGSRYEQYF. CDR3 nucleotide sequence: TGTGCCAGCGTAGCTAGCGGGAGTCGCTACGAGCAGTACTTC.

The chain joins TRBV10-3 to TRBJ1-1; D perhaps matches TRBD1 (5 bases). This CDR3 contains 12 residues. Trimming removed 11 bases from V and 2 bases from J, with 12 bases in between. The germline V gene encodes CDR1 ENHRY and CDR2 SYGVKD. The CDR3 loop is CASRTTNTEAFF. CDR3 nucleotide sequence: TGTGCCTCTCGGACAACCAACACTGAAGCTTTCTTT.

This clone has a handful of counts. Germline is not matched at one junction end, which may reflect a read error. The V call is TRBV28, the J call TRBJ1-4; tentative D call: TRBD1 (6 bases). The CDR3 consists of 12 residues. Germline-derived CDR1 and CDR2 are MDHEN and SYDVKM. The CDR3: CASRPGAGQFRF. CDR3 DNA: TGTGCCAGCAGGCCCGGGGCAGGACAGTTCCGTTTT.

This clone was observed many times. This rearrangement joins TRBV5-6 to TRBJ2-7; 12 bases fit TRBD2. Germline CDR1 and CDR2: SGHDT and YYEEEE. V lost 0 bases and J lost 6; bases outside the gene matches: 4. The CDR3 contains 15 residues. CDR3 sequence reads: CASSLVLAGGIEQYF. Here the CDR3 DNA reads TGTGCCAGCAGCTTGGTTCTAGCGGGAGGGATCGAGCAGTACTTC. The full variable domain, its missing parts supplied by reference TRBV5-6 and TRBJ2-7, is DAGVTQSPTHLIKTRGQQVTLRCSPKSGHDTVSWYQQALGQGPQFIFQYYEEEERQRGNFPDRFSGHQFPNYSSELNVNALLLGDSALYLCASSLVLAGGIEQYFGPGTRLTVT.

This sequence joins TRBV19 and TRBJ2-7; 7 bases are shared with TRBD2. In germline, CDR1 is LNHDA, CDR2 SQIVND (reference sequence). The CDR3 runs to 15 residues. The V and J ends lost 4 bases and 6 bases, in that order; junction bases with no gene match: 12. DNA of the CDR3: TGTGCCAGTAGTAACGGCGGGAGTACCCCCTCCGAGCAGTACTTC. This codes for CASSNGGSTPSEQYF.

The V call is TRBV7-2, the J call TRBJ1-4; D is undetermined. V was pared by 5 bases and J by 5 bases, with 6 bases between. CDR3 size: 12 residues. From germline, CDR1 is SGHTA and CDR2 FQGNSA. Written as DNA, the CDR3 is TGTGCCAGCAGCCACGGCAATGAAAAACTGTTTTTT. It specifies CASSHGNEKLFF.

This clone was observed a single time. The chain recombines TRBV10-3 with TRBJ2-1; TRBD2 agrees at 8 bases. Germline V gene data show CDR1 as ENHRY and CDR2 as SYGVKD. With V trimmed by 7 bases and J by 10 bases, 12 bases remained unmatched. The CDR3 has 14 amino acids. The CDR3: CAINVAGPEHEQFF. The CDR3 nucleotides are TGTGCCATCAACGTAGCGGGGCCGGAGCACGAGCAGTTCTTC.

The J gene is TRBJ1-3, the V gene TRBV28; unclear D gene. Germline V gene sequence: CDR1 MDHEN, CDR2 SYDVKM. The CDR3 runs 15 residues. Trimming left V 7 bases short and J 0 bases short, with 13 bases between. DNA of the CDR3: TGTGCCAGCACAAATGGGCTGATCTCTGGAAACACCATATATTTT. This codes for CASTNGLISGNTIYF. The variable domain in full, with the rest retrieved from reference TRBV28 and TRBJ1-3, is DVKVTQSSRYLVKRTGEKVFLECVQDMDHENMFWYRQDPGLGLRLIYFSYDVKMKEKGDIPEGYSVSREKKERFSLILESASTNQTSMYLCASTNGLISGNTIYFGEGSWLTVV.

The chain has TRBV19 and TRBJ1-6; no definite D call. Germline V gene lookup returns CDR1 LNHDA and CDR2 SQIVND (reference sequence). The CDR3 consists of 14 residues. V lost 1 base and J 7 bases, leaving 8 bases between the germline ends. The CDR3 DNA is TGTGCCAGTAGTATAGGACAAATGAATTCACCCCTCCACTTT. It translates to CASSIGQMNSPLHF.

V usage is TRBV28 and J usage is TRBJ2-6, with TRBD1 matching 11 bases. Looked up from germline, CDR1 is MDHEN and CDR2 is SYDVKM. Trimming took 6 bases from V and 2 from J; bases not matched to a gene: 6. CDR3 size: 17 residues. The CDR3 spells CASRIGTGGTGANVLTF. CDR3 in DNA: TGTGCCAGCAGGATTGGGACAGGGGGTACTGGGGCCAACGTCCTGACTTTC.

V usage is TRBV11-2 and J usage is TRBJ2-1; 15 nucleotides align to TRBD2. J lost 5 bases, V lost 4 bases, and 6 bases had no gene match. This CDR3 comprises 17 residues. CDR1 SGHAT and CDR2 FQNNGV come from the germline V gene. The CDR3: CASSSGTSGRRDNEQFF. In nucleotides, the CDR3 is TGTGCCAGCAGCTCTGGGACTAGCGGGAGGAGGGACAATGAGCAGTTCTTC.

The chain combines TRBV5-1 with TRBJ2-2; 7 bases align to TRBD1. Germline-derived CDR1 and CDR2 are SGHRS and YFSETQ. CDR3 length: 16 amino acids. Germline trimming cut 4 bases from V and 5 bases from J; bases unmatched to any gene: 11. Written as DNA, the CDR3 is TGCGCCAGCAGCCTCACGGTGGGACAGCCTACCGGGGAGCTGTTTTTT. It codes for CASSLTVGQPTGELFF.

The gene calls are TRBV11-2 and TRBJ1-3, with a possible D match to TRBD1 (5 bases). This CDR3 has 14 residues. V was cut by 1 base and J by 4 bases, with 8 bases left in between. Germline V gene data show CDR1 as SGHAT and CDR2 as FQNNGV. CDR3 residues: CASSLGRGGNTIYF. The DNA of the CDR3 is TGTGCCAGCAGCTTAGGACGGGGCGGAAACACCATATATTTT.